Presented here are 22 T cell receptor beta chains from one specimen sequenced in a study of human T cells and chemical hapten exposure. TCRdb recomputed calls from the RACE reads with MiXCR, one row per CDR3 protein. The sample lists roughly 140,000 distinct CDR3 sequences; about 10% were seen once. Documented time point: patch test 2, 6 weeks after DPC sensitization. The treatment was: therapeutic diphenylcyclopropenone sensitization with weekly scalp DPC. The sequenced sample was whole blood, obtained in connection with sensitization to the hapten diphenylcyclopropenone (DPC). The origin of the receptors is a woman aged 50 to 60 with alopecia areata. Some clones in this sample may be carry-over from other donors' samples.

This clonotype was seen at least ten times. The chain joins TRBV11-2 to TRBJ1-5; D unclear. V gave up 5 bases and J gave up 5 bases, with 10 bases separating them. The CDR3 consists of 13 residues. Germline V lookup: CDR1 SGHAT, CDR2 FQNNGV. The DNA of the CDR3 is TGTGCCAGCAGCCGTGCTTCAGATCAGCCCCAGCATTTT. Residues: CASSRASDQPQHF.

The genes are TRBV20-1 and TRBJ2-1, with 8 positions matching TRBD2. The trim removed 3 bases at V and 9 bases at J, leaving 16 bases unmatched. The germline V gene encodes CDR1 DFQATT and CDR2 SNEGSKA (reference sequence). There are 16 residues in the CDR3. The CDR3, as DNA: TGCAGTGCTAGTGGCCTCTATCCCGGGAGGGCCGGTGAGCAGTTCTTC. Translation gives CSASGLYPGRAGEQFF.

This clonotype was counted ten times or more. This rearrangement joins TRBV18 to TRBJ1-1; D unresolved. The germline V gene has CDR1 KGHSH and CDR2 LQKENI. CDR3 length: 14 residues. Trimming stripped 4 bases from V and 1 base from J, with 10 bases between. CDR3 DNA: TGTGCCAGCTCACGGGGATCCAGGAACACTGAAGCTTTCTTT. Protein sequence: CASSRGSRNTEAFF.

This clonotype was recorded many times. The V call is TRBV7-9, the J call TRBJ2-3; 13 nucleotides agree with TRBD2. The V gene's germline CDR1 is SEHNR and CDR2 FQNEAQ (reference sequence). CDR3 length equals 17 residues. With 5 bases clipped from V and 4 bases from J, the junction kept 9 bases outside the gene matches. CDR3 amino acids: CASSNLGLAGVADTQYF. The CDR3 coding sequence is TGTGCCAGCAGCAACCTAGGACTAGCGGGAGTGGCAGATACGCAGTATTTT. Using reference TRBV7-9 and TRBJ2-3 for the parts outside the CDR3, the full variable domain is DTGVSQNPRHKITKRGQNVTFRCDPISEHNRLYWYRQTLGQGPEFLTYFQNEAQLEKSRLLSDRFSAERPKGSFSTLEIQRTEQGDSAMYLCASSNLGLAGVADTQYFGPGTRLTVL.

The rearrangement uses TRBV19 and TRBJ1-5; D not certain. Germline V lookup: CDR1 LNHDA, CDR2 SQIVND (reference sequence). The CDR3 is made up of 12 amino acids. The V gene lost 1 base and the J gene lost 6 bases, with 4 bases spanning the gap. This CDR3 reads CASSIGGQPQHF. Here the CDR3 DNA reads TGTGCCAGTAGTATAGGTGGTCAGCCCCAGCATTTT.

The V and J genes are TRBV9 and TRBJ2-6; a possible D gene is TRBD2 (6 bases). The germline V and J ends were trimmed by 3 bases and 0 bases, with 13 bases remaining between them. The CDR3 length is 17 residues. From germline, CDR1 is SGDLS and CDR2 YYNGEE. The DNA for the CDR3 is TGTGCCAGCAGCGAAGGGACTTTCCGCTCTGGGGCCAACGTCCTGACTTTC. This translates into CASSEGTFRSGANVLTF.

This clonotype was seen many times. V usage is TRBV28 and J usage is TRBJ1-1, with a possible D match to TRBD1 (6 bases). This CDR3 region has 15 residues. V lost 5 bases to trimming and J lost 5 bases, with 18 bases between them. Germline V gene data show CDR1 as MDHEN and CDR2 as SYDVKM. The CDR3, as DNA: TGTGCCAGCAGTCCTCTTGGGACACGTGGGACTGAAGCTTTCTTT. Protein sequence: CASSPLGTRGTEAFF.

A few counts support this clonotype. V is TRBV6-1 and J is TRBJ2-6; weak D call: TRBD1 (6 bases). The CDR3 covers 15 residues. Germline V lookup: CDR1 MNHNS, CDR2 SASEGT. V was pared by 7 bases and J by 4 bases, with 14 bases between. CDR3 sequence: CASMQQGSGANVLTF. The CDR3 nucleotides read TGTGCCAGCATGCAGCAGGGGTCCGGGGCCAACGTCCTGACTTTC.

The V gene is TRBV6-2 or TRBV6-3, the J gene TRBJ2-5; 7 bases align to TRBD1. Germline lookup yields CDR1 MNHEY and CDR2 SVGEGT. The CDR3 runs 15 residues. J was trimmed by 4 bases and V by 2 bases; bases with no gene match: 7. The CDR3 sequence: CASSYGDRVPETQYF. CDR3 coding DNA: TGTGCCAGCAGTTACGGTGACAGGGTCCCAGAGACCCAGTACTTC.

This clonotype was detected many times. The V and J genes are TRBV6-2 or TRBV6-3 and TRBJ1-5; 9 bases line up with TRBD1. Germline V lookup: CDR1 MNHEY, CDR2 SVGEGT. V lost 10 bases, J lost 1 base, and 8 bases stayed unmatched. The CDR3 runs 15 residues. The chain's CDR3 is CATFVGTGSNQPQHF. The DNA of the CDR3 is TGTGCCACGTTCGTCGGGACAGGGAGCAATCAGCCCCAGCATTTT.

The table lists this clonotype with many counts. The chain joins TRBV24-1 to TRBJ2-3; 12 nucleotides line up with TRBD2. This CDR3 is 15 amino acids long. Germline V lookup: CDR1 KGHDR, CDR2 SFDVKD. The V segment lost 6 bases and the J segment 5 bases; nucleotides outside the gene matches: 5. The CDR3 loop is CATSSGLAGLDTQYF. In DNA form, the CDR3 reads TGTGCCACCAGTTCCGGACTAGCGGGATTAGATACGCAGTATTTT.

This clonotype came up a few times. V usage is TRBV28 and J usage is TRBJ1-1; weak D call: TRBD1 (6 bases). Germline assignment: CDR1 MDHEN and CDR2 SYDVKM. V was shortened by 7 bases and J by 3 bases, with 15 bases between the two germline ends. This CDR3 comprises 14 residues. CDR3 bases: TGTGCCAGCATCACACAGCAGGGGTACACTGAAGCTTTCTTT. It translates to CASITQQGYTEAFF.

In this sample, this clonotype turned up a few times. This chain links TRBV12-5 with TRBJ2-1; TRBD2 aligns across 11 bases. This CDR3 is built from 14 residues. The germline CDR1 and CDR2 sequences are LGHNT and FRNRAP. The ends lost 5 bases at V and 7 bases at J; junction bases unmatched: 4. The CDR3 is CASGLTSGMNEQFF. CDR3 nucleotides: TGTGCTAGTGGTCTGACTAGCGGGATGAATGAGCAGTTCTTC.

The V call is TRBV5-1, the J call TRBJ2-3; tentatively, D is TRBD1 (6 bases). This CDR3 is 13 amino acids long. V lost 1 base and J lost 4, with 7 bases in between. CDR1 and CDR2 (germline): SGHRS, YFSETQ. DNA for the CDR3: TGCGCCAGCAGCTTGACAGGGCCAGATACGCAGTATTTT. It translates to CASSLTGPDTQYF.

The chain has TRBV6-1 and TRBJ2-7; D remains unclear. Germline-derived CDR1 and CDR2 are MNHNS and SASEGT. The CDR3 sequence is 17 residues long. The V end was cut by 1 base, the J end by 0 bases, with 16 bases between. The CDR3 DNA is TGTGCCAGCAGTGAAGTGCCCGTCGGTCAGACCTCCTACGAGCAGTACTTC. It specifies CASSEVPVGQTSYEQYF.

There are many counts of this clonotype. The V and J genes are TRBV20-1 and TRBJ2-1; possibly TRBD2 for D (7 bases). The CDR3 sequence is 17 residues long. The germline V gene encodes CDR1 DFQATT and CDR2 SNEGSKA (reference sequence). Trimming removed 1 base at V and 8 bases at J, with 24 bases between. The CDR3 reads CSARAPSRTRGFHEQFF. The CDR3 DNA reads TGCAGTGCTAGAGCCCCATCCCGGACTAGGGGGTTCCATGAGCAGTTCTTC.

This clonotype was counted many times. The chain has TRBV6-5 and TRBJ2-1; 14 bases are a match to TRBD2. Germline assignment: CDR1 MNHEY and CDR2 SVGAGI. The CDR3 runs to 15 residues. Trimming at V came to 6 bases and at J to 7 bases, leaving 5 bases not matched to a gene. This chain's CDR3 is CASRRLAGGLNEQFF. The CDR3 nucleotides read TGTGCCAGCAGGAGACTAGCGGGAGGGTTGAATGAGCAGTTCTTC.

The CDR3 sequence is CASMPSHNEQFF. The CDR3 nucleotides read TGTGCCAGCATGCCTAGCCACAATGAGCAGTTCTTC. The J gene is TRBJ2-1, the V gene TRBV6-5, with D possibly matching TRBD2 (5 bases). CDR1 and CDR2 from the germline V gene are MNHEY and SVGAGI. CDR3 length: 12 amino acids. With 7 bases removed from V and 5 bases from J, the gap between germline ends came to 9 bases.

The chain couples TRBV19 to TRBJ2-1; TRBD2 matches 8 bases. The germline gives CDR1 LNHDA, CDR2 SQIVND (reference sequence). The CDR3 loop spans 15 amino acids. V lost 9 bases and J lost 6; bases outside the gene matches: 13. As DNA, the CDR3 is TGTGCCAGCGGGAGGGCGGGAGGAATATCCAATGAGCAGTTCTTC. This encodes CASGRAGGISNEQFF.

V is TRBV5-4 and J is TRBJ1-6; no reliable D call. The V gene's germline CDR1 is SGHNT and CDR2 YYREEE (reference sequence). The V and J ends lost 2 bases and 7 bases respectively, with 13 bases between them. The CDR3 is made up of 15 amino acids. For the CDR3, the DNA is TGTGCCAGCAGCTTTGGCGACCTTATAAATTCACCCCTCCACTTT. Translation: CASSFGDLINSPLHF.

V and J are TRBV24-1 and TRBJ2-3; 14 nucleotides line up with TRBD2. V lost 6 bases to trimming and J lost 4 bases; unmatched junction nucleotides: 14. The CDR3 extends over 19 amino acids. CDR1 is KGHDR, CDR2 SFDVKD, per germline. The CDR3 sequence is CATSTDRGTSGSGADTQYF. In DNA form, the CDR3 reads TGTGCCACCAGTACCGACAGGGGGACTAGCGGGAGTGGGGCAGATACGCAGTATTTT.

Ten or more counts support this clonotype. This chain joins TRBV3-1 and TRBJ2-2; D is perhaps TRBD2 (6 bases). V lost 2 bases to trimming and J lost 3 bases, with 13 bases between them. Germline V lookup: CDR1 LGHDT, CDR2 YNNKEL (reference sequence). This CDR3 region has 16 residues. The CDR3 reads CASSQRGRGDTGELFF. The CDR3, as DNA: TGTGCCAGCAGCCAAAGAGGGCGGGGCGACACCGGGGAGCTGTTTTTT.